Listed below are T cell receptor beta chains from one sample, sequenced in a study of siplizumab effects on memory and regulatory T cells. Sequenced by immunoSEQ multiplex PCR; TCRdb stores in-frame clones only, minus some. The profile shows 90,000 to 120,000 clones, about nine tenths of them singletons. Sequenced: CD4+ T cells sorted from blood. The receptors derive from a human donor in good health. Some clones in this sample may be carry-over from other donors' samples. Both conserved end residues are part of each CDR3. The D gene is left open where the match is weak. Rows give clone size only sometimes, using once, few, many, or a class for an expanded clone.

CDR3 DNA,CDR3 protein,J gene,V gene,CDR3 length,D gene,clone size
TGCGCCAGCAGCTCTGGACTAGCGGAGCCCAATGAGCAGTTCTTC,CASSSGLAEPNEQFF,TRBJ2-1,TRBV5-1,15,TRBD2,NA
TGTGCCAGCAGCCAAGTGACAGGGACCACCGGGGAGCTGTTTTTT,CASSQVTGTTGELFF,TRBJ2-2,TRBV4-2,15,TRBD1,once
TGTGCCAGCTCACCACGGGACAGACTCTACGAGCAGTACTTC,CASSPRDRLYEQYF,TRBJ2-7,TRBV18,14,TRBD1,NA
TGTGCCAGCAGCTTAACGGGGGGTGCTCTTTCTGTCGGGGAGCTGTTTTTT,CASSLTGGALSVGELFF,TRBJ2-2,TRBV7-3,17,NA,NA
TGTGCCAGCAGCTTAAAGGAGACCCAGTACTTC,CASSLKETQYF,TRBJ2-5,TRBV7-9,11,NA,few
TGTGCCAGCCACAGGGTGGGCCCAGGCGGGGAGCTGTTTTTT,CASHRVGPGGELFF,TRBJ2-2,TRBV2,14,NA,NA
TGTGCCAGCAGCTGGACTAGCGGGGGCGAGCAGTACTTC,CASSWTSGGEQYF,TRBJ2-7,TRBV7-6,13,TRBD2,NA
TGTGCCAGCAGCGAGGTCGGGTTAGATACGCAGTATTTT,CASSEVGLDTQYF,TRBJ2-3,TRBV5-4,13,NA,NA
TGTGCCAGCAGCCAACCGGACCGCGCGGATGAGCAGTTCTTC,CASSQPDRADEQFF,TRBJ2-1,TRBV4-2,14,NA,NA
TGTGCCAGCAGCTTATTAAACTCGGGGTCGATCCACGAGCAGTACTTC,CASSLLNSGSIHEQYF,TRBJ2-7,TRBV7-6,16,NA,NA